The 11 T cell receptor beta chains below were found in one sample sequenced in a study of blood T cell repertoires in COVID-19. Profiling relied on immunoSEQ multiplex PCR, and the TCRdb table lists in-frame clones only, not all of them. The data hold approximately 150,000 clones, with about four fifths observed a single time. Sequenced sample: peripheral blood. Source of these receptors: a human donor in a cohort sampled during active COVID-19.

Here the CDR3 reads CASSVTGTSYNEQFF. The DNA for the CDR3 is TGTGCCAGCAGCGTAACCGGGACTAGCTACAATGAGCAGTTCTTC. V is TRBV9 and J is TRBJ2-1, with 8 bases lining up with TRBD2. Germline lookup yields CDR1 SGDLS and CDR2 YYNGEE. V shed 1 base, J shed 3 bases, and the junction held 3 bases outside the gene matches. CDR3 size: 15 residues.

This clone has a single count. V usage is TRBV10-3 and J usage is TRBJ2-3; D is unresolved. Trimming took off 4 bases at V and 7 bases at J, with 12 bases between the two ends. Germline-derived CDR1 and CDR2 are ENHRY and SYGVKD. The CDR3 length is 13 residues. CDR3 DNA sequence: TGTGCCATCAGTGGCAGTCAAACCAATACGCAGTATTTT. Translation gives CAISGSQTNTQYF.

The sample holds one count of this clone. The chain recombines TRBV5-8 with TRBJ2-3; a possible D gene is TRBD1 (5 bases). V dropped 0 bases and J dropped 1 base, with 18 bases sitting between them. CDR3 length: 18 amino acids. Germline V gene data show CDR1 as SGHTS and CDR2 as YDEGEE. CDR3 sequence reads: CASSLAFGLGRGTDTQYF. The CDR3 DNA reads TGTGCCAGCAGCTTGGCATTCGGATTGGGCAGGGGCACAGATACGCAGTATTTT.

The gene calls are TRBV6-5 and TRBJ2-1; D possibly corresponds to TRBD2 (6 bases). The ends were cut back, 6 bases at V and 7 bases at J, with 10 bases in the middle. Germline V gene lookup returns CDR1 MNHEY and CDR2 SVGAGI. CDR3 length equals 12 residues. CDR3 nucleotide sequence: TGTGCCAGCAGCTTACTAGCAAATGAGCAGTTCTTC. Its translation: CASSLLANEQFF.

The V gene is TRBV7-9, the J gene TRBJ1-4; 9 bases map to TRBD1. Germline CDR1 SEHNR, CDR2 FQNEAQ (reference sequence). The CDR3 is 15 amino acids. Unmatched junction bases numbered 0, after V lost 0 bases and J lost 4 bases. CDR3 DNA: TGTGCCAGCAGCTTAGCGGACAGGGGTAATGAAAAACTGTTTTTT. As protein: CASSLADRGNEKLFF.

The chain has TRBV6-5 and TRBJ2-5; D perhaps matches TRBD2 (5 bases). This CDR3 is 13 amino acids long. The germline gives CDR1 MNHEY, CDR2 SVGAGI. Between the trimmed V and J ends, which lost 9 bases and 5 bases, there was a span of 16 bases. The CDR3 DNA is TGTGCCAGTGGAAGGTACCGGGGTGAGACCCAGTACTTC. It is translated as CASGRYRGETQYF.

This chain links TRBV13 with TRBJ1-2; 7 nucleotides match TRBD1. The V gene end was trimmed by 0 bases and the J gene end by 0 bases; junction bases not matched to a gene: 7. Germline V CDR1 and CDR2: PRHDT, FYEKMQ (reference sequence). The CDR3 is 17 residues long. CDR3: CASSLGISGTANYGYTF. The CDR3 region has the DNA TGTGCCAGCAGCTTAGGAATCTCCGGGACAGCTAACTATGGCTACACCTTC.

V and J are TRBV28 and TRBJ1-2; D is uncertain. From germline, CDR1 is MDHEN and CDR2 SYDVKM. Deletions cut 4 bases from V and 3 bases from J, with 9 bases between. The CDR3 runs 13 residues. CDR3 in amino acids: CASSSPQYYGYTF. The CDR3 bases are TGTGCCAGCAGTTCCCCTCAGTACTATGGCTACACCTTC.

The CDR3 reads CASGQGAGNEQFF. The DNA for the CDR3 is TGTGCCAGCGGACAGGGGGCTGGGAATGAGCAGTTCTTC. V and J are TRBV19 and TRBJ2-1; 11 bases map to TRBD1. The J segment lost 7 bases and the V segment lost 9 bases, leaving 5 bases of the junction unmatched. The CDR3 is made up of 13 amino acids. Germline V gives CDR1 LNHDA, CDR2 SQIVND (reference sequence).

The chain joins TRBV15 to TRBJ1-3; TRBD1 matches at 10 bases. With V trimmed by 5 bases and J by 2 bases, 6 bases remained unmatched. The germline V gene encodes CDR1 LNHNV and CDR2 YYDKDF (reference sequence). This CDR3 is built from 16 residues. CDR3 bases: TGTGCCACCAGCCAAAACGGACAGGGGGCTGGAAACACCATATATTTT. Amino acids: CATSQNGQGAGNTIYF.

This chain joins TRBV5-6 and TRBJ1-4, with D possibly matching TRBD1 (6 bases). The CDR3 extends over 15 amino acids. V was cut by 4 bases and J by 7 bases, with 17 bases left in between. Looked up from germline, CDR1 is SGHDT and CDR2 is YYEEEE. The CDR3 DNA reads TGTGCCAGCAGCAACACAGGGAAAGGACGTGAAAAACTGTTTTTT. Translated, it gives CASSNTGKGREKLFF.